The 27 T cell receptor beta chains below were found in one sample sequenced in a study of shared T cell receptors in the human thymus. Using immunoSEQ multiplex PCR, the repertoire was profiled, and TCRdb retains in-frame clones only, with some absent. The sample holds some 700,000 clones; 88% are singletons and the top ten take 0.0085% to 0.012%. The same sample was also used in a study of human thymus T cells.

Source material: thymocytes. Receptor source: a boy in the first two years of life with a congenital heart defect.

This clone was observed a single time. Within the sample, other DNA sequences also encode this same CDR3. The chain uses TRBV27 and TRBJ2-1, with D possibly matching TRBD2 (6 bases). Germline V gene sequence: CDR1 MNHEY, CDR2 SMNVEV (reference sequence). This CDR3 region has 15 residues. Trimming removed 0 bases from V and 2 bases from J, with 8 bases in between. The CDR3 sequence is CASSLSGGPYNEQFF. The CDR3 nucleotides are TGTGCCAGCAGTTTATCGGGGGGACCCTACAATGAGCAGTTCTTC.

This rearrangement joins TRBV4-1 to TRBJ2-1; 7 bases match TRBD2. V was pared by 8 bases and J by 4 bases, with 8 bases of the junction left unmatched. CDR3 length: 14 residues. Germline V lookup: CDR1 MGHRA, CDR2 YSYEKL. The CDR3 sequence: CASLGSGPYNEQFF. CDR3 sequence (DNA): TGCGCCAGCTTAGGTAGCGGGCCTTACAATGAGCAGTTCTTC.

The gene calls are TRBV9 and TRBJ2-1; D is possibly TRBD2 (6 bases). The V gene lost 2 bases and the J gene lost 3 bases, with 15 bases spanning the gap. The CDR3 totals 16 residues. Germline CDR1 reads SGDLS; CDR2 reads YYNGEE. CDR3 coding DNA: TGTGCCAGCAGCGTGGGGGGTTGGGCTCACTACAATGAGCAGTTCTTC. Its protein is CASSVGGWAHYNEQFF.

This clone was observed a single time. This chain links TRBV7-3 with TRBJ2-2; 7 bases align to TRBD2. This CDR3 has 17 residues. V trimming: 5 bases; J trimming: 0 bases; junction bases outside the gene matches: 9. In germline, CDR1 is SGHTA, CDR2 FQGTGA. Here the CDR3 reads CASSISGLPANTGELFF. DNA for the CDR3: TGTGCCAGCAGCATATCGGGACTACCCGCGAACACCGGGGAGCTGTTTTTT.

CDR3 residues: CASSLENGIAGGKDQETQYF. DNA of the CDR3: TGTGCCAGCAGTTTAGAGAACGGGATAGCGGGAGGGAAAGACCAAGAGACCCAGTACTTC. The rearrangement uses TRBV28 and TRBJ2-5; TRBD2 matches at 11 bases. The ends lost 2 bases at V and 0 bases at J; junction bases unmatched: 14. Per germline, CDR1 MDHEN and CDR2 SYDVKM. The CDR3 is 20 residues long.

This chain links TRBV7-2 with TRBJ1-5, with 10 bases lining up with TRBD1. This CDR3 region has 18 residues. The V and J ends lost 2 bases and 0 bases, in that order; junction bases with no gene match: 7. The germline V gene has CDR1 SGHTA and CDR2 FQGNSA. CDR3 amino acids: CASSLKGTGAFSNQPQHF. CDR3 nucleotide sequence: TGTGCCAGCAGCTTAAAGGGGACAGGGGCATTTAGCAATCAGCCCCAGCATTTT.

This clone turned up a few times. This chain links TRBV12-1 with TRBJ1-1; the table's TRBD1 call for D was not verified on the DNA. TRBV12-1 constitutes a pseudogene. The CDR3 runs 15 residues. CDR3 coding DNA: TGTGCCAGCAGCGGTCACAGGGGGAAGGCCACTGAAGCTTTCTTT. It encodes CASSGHRGKATEAFF.

The gene calls are TRBV4-2 and TRBJ1-2; 10 bases line up with TRBD1. Germline V gene sequence: CDR1 LGHNA, CDR2 YNFKEQ. V lost 4 bases to trimming and J lost 3 bases; unmatched junction nucleotides: 2. This CDR3 is built from 14 residues. CDR3 sequence: CASSPTGGDYGYTF. DNA of the CDR3: TGTGCCAGCAGCCCGACAGGGGGCGACTATGGCTACACCTTC.

The chain recombines TRBV29-1 with TRBJ2-7; TRBD2 matches at 9 bases. V gave up 7 bases and J gave up 3 bases; unmatched junction bases: 13. CDR3 length: 15 residues. In germline, CDR1 is SQVTM, CDR2 ANQGSEA. The CDR3 is CSAWSMTSGSYEQYF. DNA for the CDR3: TGCAGCGCCTGGTCCATGACTAGCGGCAGCTACGAGCAGTACTTC.

Here the CDR3 DNA reads TGTGCCAGCACCTCAAGACTAGCATCCTACGAGCAGTACTTC. The encoded protein is CASTSRLASYEQYF. The rearrangement uses TRBV2 and TRBJ2-5, with TRBD2 matching over 7 bases. TRBJ2-7 matches the DNA end more closely, so the J call is doubtful. The germline V gene has CDR1 SNHLY and CDR2 FYNNEI. The CDR3 covers 14 residues.

This clone has a handful of counts. V usage is TRBV20-1 and J usage is TRBJ2-7, with a possible D match to TRBD1 (5 bases). The germline V and J ends were trimmed by 6 bases and 12 bases, with 12 bases remaining between them. Germline lookup yields CDR1 DFQATT and CDR2 SNEGSKA (reference sequence). This CDR3 is built from 9 residues. CDR3 in amino acids: CSAVPGWYF. CDR3 nucleotides: TGCAGTGCCGTGCCAGGGTGGTACTTC.

V is TRBV11-2 and J is TRBJ2-7; maybe TRBD2 (6 bases). The CDR3 runs to 16 residues. CDR1 and CDR2 from the germline V gene are SGHAT and FQNNGV. V lost 6 bases and J lost 5, with 23 bases in between. The CDR3 DNA reads TGTGCCAGCAGTATCCTGTTAGGGTACGGCGGGGACGAGCAGTACTTC. This codes for CASSILLGYGGDEQYF.

The chain uses TRBV5-6 and TRBJ2-3, with TRBD2 identical over 7 bases. After removal of 5 bases from V and 0 bases from J, the junction contained 9 bases not matched to a gene. Germline V gene sequence: CDR1 SGHDT, CDR2 YYEEEE. CDR3 length: 16 residues. This CDR3 is CASRGGTEKSTDTQYF. CDR3 bases: TGTGCCAGCAGGGGAGGGACGGAGAAGAGCACAGATACGCAGTATTTT.

The chain employs TRBV15 and TRBJ2-1, with D possibly being TRBD1 (6 bases). Germline CDR1 LNHNV, CDR2 YYDKDF (reference sequence). The V end lost 4 bases, the J end lost 3 bases, and 10 bases lay between the germline ends. The CDR3 sequence is 14 residues long. The CDR3 DNA reads as TGTGCCACCAGCAAGGGCAGGGGCTACAATGAGCAGTTCTTC. Translation gives CATSKGRGYNEQFF. Full variable domain (remainder filled in from reference TRBV15 and TRBJ2-1): DAMVIQNPRYQVTQFGKPVTLSCSQTLNHNVMYWYQQKSSQAPKLLFHYYDKDFNNEADTPDNFQSRRPNTSFCFLDIRSPGLGDTAMYLCATSKGRGYNEQFFGPGTRLTVL.

This clone was observed once. This chain joins TRBV27 and TRBJ2-2; 9 nucleotides line up with TRBD1. The CDR3 contains 19 residues. The germline V gene has CDR1 MNHEY and CDR2 SMNVEV (reference sequence). With 8 bases clipped from V and 4 bases from J, the junction kept 20 bases outside the gene matches. In DNA, the CDR3 is TGTGCCAGCGGCTCCCGGACAGGGGACCCCCTCTTAGGCACCGGGGAGCTGTTTTTT. It yields the protein CASGSRTGDPLLGTGELFF.

V and J are TRBV28 and TRBJ2-7; D is perhaps TRBD1 (6 bases). Germline CDR1 MDHEN, CDR2 SYDVKM. The V end was cut by 3 bases, the J end by 2 bases, with 17 bases between. This CDR3 has 16 amino acids. In nucleotides, the CDR3 is TGTGCCAGCAGTTTTGCGTCGAGGACAGAGACCTACGAGCAGTACTTC. This translates into CASSFASRTETYEQYF.

CDR3 DNA sequence: TGTGCCTGGGGCTGGGGGGTGGCCTACGAGCAGTACTTC. Residues: CAWGWGVAYEQYF. The rearrangement uses TRBV30 and TRBJ2-7; possible D gene TRBD2, 6 bases. Between the trimmed V and J ends, which lost 5 bases and 2 bases, there was a span of 13 bases. The germline V gene encodes CDR1 GTSNPN and CDR2 SVGIG (reference sequence). The CDR3 spans 13 residues. Full variable domain (missing parts from reference TRBV30 and TRBJ2-7): SQTIHQWPATLVQPVGSPLSLECTVEGTSNPNLYWYRQAAGRGLQLLFYSVGIGQISSEVPQNLSASRPQDRQFILSSKKLLLSDSGFYLCAWGWGVAYEQYFGPGTRLTVT.

V is TRBV7-6 and J is TRBJ2-2, with a possible D match to TRBD2 (6 bases). The length of the CDR3 is 15 residues. The germline V gene encodes CDR1 SGHVS and CDR2 FNYEAQ. Trimming stripped 6 bases from V and 7 bases from J, with 18 bases between. CDR3 in amino acids: CASSSGVGSGGELFF. For the CDR3, the DNA is TGTGCCAGCAGTTCGGGAGTTGGTAGTGGCGGGGAGCTGTTTTTT.

The chain employs TRBV25-1 and TRBJ2-3; a weak D match, TRBD1 (5 bases). The V gene lost 5 bases and the J gene lost 5 bases, with 17 bases spanning the gap. The CDR3 covers 15 residues. CDR1 and CDR2 (germline): MGHDK, SYGVNS. The CDR3 reads CASSLQERALDTQYF. In DNA form, the CDR3 reads TGTGCCAGCAGTCTACAGGAAAGGGCCTTAGATACGCAGTATTTT. The full variable domain, with the rest looked up from reference TRBV25-1 and TRBJ2-3, is EADIYQTPRYLVIGTGKKITLECSQTMGHDKMYWYQQDPGMELHLIHYSYGVNSTEKGDLSSESTVSRIRTEHFPLTLESARPSHTSQYLCASSLQERALDTQYFGPGTRLTVL.

The chain is built from TRBV4-1 and TRBJ1-5; D uncertain. With 4 bases removed from V and 1 base from J, the gap between germline ends came to 20 bases. Per germline, CDR1 MGHRA and CDR2 YSYEKL. CDR3 size: 18 residues. The CDR3: CASSPRQQPMVSNQPQHF. The DNA for the CDR3 is TGCGCCAGCAGCCCCCGACAACAACCTATGGTGAGCAATCAGCCCCAGCATTTT.

This chain connects TRBV11-2 to TRBJ1-5, with a weak D call TRBD1 (5 bases). The CDR3 is made up of 13 amino acids. The V end lost 4 bases, the J end lost 7 bases, and 11 bases lay between the germline ends. Looked up from germline, CDR1 is SGHAT and CDR2 is FQNNGV. CDR3 nucleotides: TGTGCCAGCAGCTCGGACATCGAGCAGCCCCAGCATTTT. Residues: CASSSDIEQPQHF.

This chain joins TRBV5-1 and TRBJ2-3; D uncertain. V shed 5 bases and J shed 5 bases, with 6 bases lying between them. CDR1 and CDR2 from the germline V gene are SGHRS and YFSETQ. The CDR3 is 11 amino acids. This CDR3 is CASRREDTQYF. CDR3 DNA: TGCGCCAGCAGGAGAGAAGATACGCAGTATTTT. The full variable domain, in which reference TRBV5-1 and TRBJ2-3 provide the parts outside the CDR3, is KAGVTQTPRYLIKTRGQQVTLSCSPISGHRSVSWYQQTPGQGLQFLFEYFSETQRNKGNFPGRFSGRQFSNSRSEMNVSTLELGDSALYLCASRREDTQYFGPGTRLTVL.

In DNA, the CDR3 is TGCGCCAGCAGCCCTAGGACTAGCGGAACAACCTACAATGAGCAGTTCTTC. It codes for CASSPRTSGTTYNEQFF. V and J are TRBV4-3 and TRBJ2-1, with 10 nucleotides matching TRBD2. The germline V gene has CDR1 LGHNA and CDR2 YSLEER. This CDR3 contains 17 residues. After removal of 4 bases from V and 2 bases from J, the junction contained 8 bases not matched to a gene.

This rearrangement joins TRBV5-1 to TRBJ1-2; 7 bases agree with TRBD1. The CDR3 covers 14 residues. Germline-derived CDR1 and CDR2 are SGHRS and YFSETQ. Unmatched junction bases numbered 8, after V lost 4 bases and J lost 5 bases. The CDR3 region has the DNA TGCGCCAGCAGCCCGACAGGGACTGGTTATGGCTACACCTTC. As protein: CASSPTGTGYGYTF.

The chain links TRBV5-1 to TRBJ2-7; TRBD1 might be the D (5 bases). Trimming cost V 5 bases and J 2 bases, with 17 bases left between them. CDR1 is SGHRS and CDR2 is YFSETQ in the germline V gene. This CDR3 has 15 residues. The CDR3 nucleotides read TGCGCCAGCAGTAGGGCAGGGCAAATTCCCTACGAGCAGTACTTC. Translated: CASSRAGQIPYEQYF. Looking up the rest from reference TRBV5-1 and TRBJ2-7 gives the full variable domain: KAGVTQTPRYLIKTRGQQVTLSCSPISGHRSVSWYQQTPGQGLQFLFEYFSETQRNKGNFPGRFSGRQFSNSRSEMNVSTLELGDSALYLCASSRAGQIPYEQYFGPGTRLTVT.

The chain couples TRBV30 to TRBJ1-2; 9 bases map to TRBD1. Germline CDR1 and CDR2: GTSNPN and SVGIG (reference sequence). The CDR3 totals 13 residues. The trim removed 0 bases at V and 8 bases at J, leaving 4 bases unmatched. This CDR3 is CAWSVQGAGGYTF. The CDR3 DNA is TGTGCCTGGAGTGTACAGGGGGCGGGCGGCTACACCTTC.

This clone was recorded once. This rearrangement joins TRBV10-3 to TRBJ1-4; 7 nucleotides match TRBD1. Germline V lookup: CDR1 ENHRY, CDR2 SYGVKD. V gave up 6 bases and J gave up 0 bases; unmatched junction bases: 4. The CDR3 covers 15 residues. DNA of the CDR3: TGTGCCATCAGAAACACAGGGGCAACTAATGAAAAACTGTTTTTT. Translating gives CAIRNTGATNEKLFF.